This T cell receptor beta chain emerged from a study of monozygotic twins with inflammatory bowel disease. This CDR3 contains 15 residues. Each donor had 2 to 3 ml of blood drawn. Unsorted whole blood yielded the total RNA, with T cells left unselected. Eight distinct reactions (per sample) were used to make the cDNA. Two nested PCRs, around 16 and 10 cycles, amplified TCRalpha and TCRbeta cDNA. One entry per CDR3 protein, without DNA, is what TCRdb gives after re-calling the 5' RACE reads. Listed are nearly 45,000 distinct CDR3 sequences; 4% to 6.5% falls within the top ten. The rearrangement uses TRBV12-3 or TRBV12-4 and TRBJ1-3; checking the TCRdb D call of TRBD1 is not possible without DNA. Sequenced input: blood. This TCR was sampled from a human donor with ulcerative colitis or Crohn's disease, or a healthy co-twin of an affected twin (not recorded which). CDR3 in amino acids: CASSALQVSGNTIYF.